This entry is about one T cell receptor beta chain. What it binds is unknown. The sample is drawn from a study of cytomegalovirus exposure and HLA in healthy donors. Germline V gene data show CDR1 as DFQATT and CDR2 as SNEGSKA (reference sequence). The trim removed 6 bases at V and 5 bases at J, leaving 2 bases unmatched. The CDR3 consists of 11 residues. All donors participated as healthy donors of bone marrow. Study-wide results and caveats: The study listed some 160 cytomegalovirus-associated TCR beta chains. The later analysis indicated that the majority of CMV-associated TCR beta chains appeared HLA-restricted.

The PCR ran on 60 Vbeta and 13 Jbeta primers. In the original analysis: Later analysis identified roughly 84 million unique TCR beta chains, roughly 11 million shared. Produced via immunoSEQ multiplex PCR; TCRdb's table is partial and in-frame only. That table furnishes V, J and clone size, whereas the DNA furnished D and trimming. The profile shows some 220,000 clones, more than 85% of them singletons. This chain joins TRBV20-1 and TRBJ1-1, with 8 nucleotides matching TRBD1. This clonotype originated in a woman aged 18-35 years in good health and CMV-seronegative. Sequencing was performed on PBMCs. CDR3 residues: CSARQGTEAFF. The CDR3 nucleotides are TGCAGTGCCAGACAGGGGACTGAAGCTTTCTTT.